This T cell receptor (beta chain) was observed in a study of T cells in Graves' hyperthyroidism and ophthalmopathy. The CDR3 regions of TCR beta were amplified from RNA transcripts. The HTBI primer set drove a first-round RT-PCR of the TCR CDR3. TCRdb fed the multiplex PCR reads into MiXCR, producing one record per CDR3 protein. Of around 300,000 distinct CDR3 sequences listed, around a fifth are singletons. This clonotype was seen a few times. Antigen: not known. General study points: Most clonotypes expanded in thyroid above 0.001 were likewise present in blood. In simple terms, a model built on 13 V-J features told ophthalmopathy apart from stable hyperthyroidism.

Disease lasting under 3 months, a NOSPECS grade of at least 4, and a Clinical Activity Score of at least 3 were features of the ophthalmopathy patients. Exclusion followed for patients with uncontrolled infection, other autoimmune disease, pregnancy or lactation. Sample: blood. This receptor was obtained from a man in his forties or fifties with Graves' ophthalmopathy.

The CDR3 region has the DNA TGTGCCACCAGCAGAGACAAGGGGTTCGAGCAGTACTTC. It specifies CATSRDKGFEQYF. The chain uses TRBV15 and TRBJ2-7, with D maybe TRBD1 (5 bases). Germline CDR1 is LNHNV and CDR2 is YYDKDF (reference sequence). This CDR3 spans 13 amino acids. V lost 0 bases and J lost 6, with 9 bases in between.